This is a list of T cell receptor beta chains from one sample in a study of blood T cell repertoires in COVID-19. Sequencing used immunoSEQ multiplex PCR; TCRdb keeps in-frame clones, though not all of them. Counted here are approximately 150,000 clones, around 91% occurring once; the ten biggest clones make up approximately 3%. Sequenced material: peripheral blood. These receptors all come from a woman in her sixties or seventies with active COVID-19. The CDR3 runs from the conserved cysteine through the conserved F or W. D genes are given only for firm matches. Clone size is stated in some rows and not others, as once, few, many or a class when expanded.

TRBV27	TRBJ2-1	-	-	TGTGCCACCAGACGGGGAGAAGCGCTATACAATGAGCAGTTCTTC	CATRRGEALYNEQFF
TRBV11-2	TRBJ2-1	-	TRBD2	TGTGCCAGCAGCCTCAACGGACTAGCGGGAAATGAGCAGTTCTTC	CASSLNGLAGNEQFF
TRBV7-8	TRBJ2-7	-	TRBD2	TGTGCCAGCAGCGCGCAGGGAGGGACCTACGAGCAGTACTTC	CASSAQGGTYEQYF
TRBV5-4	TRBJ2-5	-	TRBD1	TGTGCCAGCAGCAGCCTAGACAGGGGTTACCAAGAGACCCAGTACTTC	CASSSLDRGYQETQYF
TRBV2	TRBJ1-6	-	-	TGTGCCAGCAGGGCTCAGGGCAATTCGAATTCACCCCTCCACTTT	CASRAQGNSNSPLHF
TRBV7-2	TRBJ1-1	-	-	TGTGCCAGCAGCCGCCTCGCAGGGCCCAACACTGAAGCTTTCTTT	CASSRLAGPNTEAFF
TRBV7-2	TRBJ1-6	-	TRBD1	TGTGCCAGCAGCGCGGGACAGGGAGTTTCACCCCTCCACTTT	CASSAGQGVSPLHF
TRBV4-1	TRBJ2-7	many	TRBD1	TGCGCCAGCAGCCCGAGCCCCGGGACAGGGTATGCCGAGCAGTACTTC	CASSPSPGTGYAEQYF
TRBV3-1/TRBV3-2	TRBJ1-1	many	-	TGTGCCAGCAGCCTACAGAGTACGATCAGTGAAGCTTTCTTT	CASSLQSTISEAFF
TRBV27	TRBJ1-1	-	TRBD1	TGTGCCAGCAGTAACCCGGGACAGGGGAGGACTGAAGCTTTCTTT	CASSNPGQGRTEAFF
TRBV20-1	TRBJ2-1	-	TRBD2	TGCAGTGCTAGTGCTAGCGGGAGCCGGAATGAGCAGTTCTTC	CSASASGSRNEQFF
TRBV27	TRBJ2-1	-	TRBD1	TGTGCCAGCAGTGGCGCAGGGGGTCCGACCTACAATGAGCAGTTCTTC	CASSGAGGPTYNEQFF
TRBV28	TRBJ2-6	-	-	TGTGCCAGCAGTTTTGGTGGGAGCTCTGGGGCCAACGTCCTGACTTTC	CASSFGGSSGANVLTF
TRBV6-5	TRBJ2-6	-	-	TGTGCCAGCAGTTACGACAGCTTCTCTGGGGCCAACGTCCTGACTTTC	CASSYDSFSGANVLTF